Following are 20 T cell receptor beta chains from one sample sequenced in a study of cytomegalovirus exposure and HLA in healthy donors. Amplification used 60 Vbeta primers and 13 Jbeta primers. Here immunoSEQ multiplex PCR was the method, and the copy in TCRdb shows in-frame clones only, minus some. Here the sample spans over 150,000 clones, about 65% being singletons. The sequenced material came from PBMCs. These receptors all come from a woman younger than 45 in good health and CMV-seronegative.

V usage is TRBV4-2 and J usage is TRBJ2-7; 9 bases fit TRBD2. V lost 1 base and J lost 0; bases outside the gene matches: 4. Germline V gene lookup returns CDR1 LGHNA and CDR2 YNFKEQ. This CDR3 is 16 amino acids long. The DNA of the CDR3 is TGTGCCAGCAGCCAAGTAGCGGGAGACCCCTCCTACGAGCAGTACTTC. This sequence encodes CASSQVAGDPSYEQYF.

This clone was counted a single time. The chain recombines TRBV10-2 with TRBJ2-7, with a possible D match to TRBD2 (6 bases). Trimming left V 9 bases short and J 2 bases short, with 14 bases between. There are 13 residues in the CDR3. The germline V gene encodes CDR1 WSHSY and CDR2 SAAADI. The CDR3 sequence: CASGRPGAYEQYF. As DNA, the CDR3 is TGCGCCAGTGGGAGGCCCGGAGCCTACGAGCAGTACTTC.

The J gene is TRBJ1-4, the V gene TRBV5-8, with D unclear. This CDR3 has 15 amino acids. Germline-derived CDR1 and CDR2 are SGHTS and YDEGEE. V lost 0 bases and J 0 bases, leaving 6 bases between the germline ends. The CDR3 reads CASSLVVATNEKLFF. DNA of the CDR3: TGTGCCAGCAGCTTGGTGGTAGCAACTAATGAAAAACTGTTTTTT.

V is TRBV9 and J is TRBJ2-2; D may be TRBD2 (5 bases). Trimming pared 1 base from V and 7 bases from J, leaving 11 bases between. CDR3 length equals 14 residues. The V gene's germline CDR1 is SGDLS and CDR2 YYNGEE. CDR3 amino acids: CASSVTGMGGELFF. CDR3 bases: TGTGCCAGCAGCGTAACGGGGATGGGCGGGGAGCTGTTTTTT.

This clone was detected a few times. The V gene is TRBV25-1, the J gene TRBJ2-1; D not certain. Germline V lookup: CDR1 MGHDK, CDR2 SYGVNS. This CDR3 comprises 14 residues. The V end was cut by 1 base, the J end by 9 bases, with 13 bases between. The CDR3 loop is CASSEFDSVGEQFF. CDR3 nucleotide sequence: TGTGCCAGCAGTGAATTTGACTCAGTCGGTGAGCAGTTCTTC.

The chain uses TRBV19 and TRBJ2-1, with a weak D call TRBD2 (6 bases). CDR3 length: 11 amino acids. V was pared by 4 bases and J by 8 bases, with 6 bases between. Looked up from germline, CDR1 is LNHDA and CDR2 is SQIVND (reference sequence). CDR3 amino acids: CASSRGDEQFF. CDR3 nucleotides: TGTGCCAGTAGTAGGGGGGATGAGCAGTTCTTC.

This clone was recorded a few times. The chain couples TRBV5-4 to TRBJ1-6; possibly TRBD1 for D (6 bases). The length of the CDR3 is 15 residues. The V and J ends lost 2 bases and 9 bases respectively, with 15 bases between them. From germline, CDR1 is SGHNT and CDR2 YYREEE (reference sequence). This chain's CDR3 is CASSFSTGLGSPLHF. DNA of the CDR3: TGTGCCAGCAGCTTCTCAACAGGGCTGGGTTCACCCCTCCACTTT.

The V and J genes are TRBV9 and TRBJ2-5; perhaps TRBD2 as D (5 bases). With 2 bases removed from V and 4 bases from J, the gap between germline ends came to 9 bases. The CDR3 has 13 residues. CDR1 and CDR2 from the germline V gene are SGDLS and YYNGEE. The CDR3 DNA reads as TGTGCCAGCAGCGTCGGAGGCAGAGAGACCCAGTACTTC. As protein: CASSVGGRETQYF.

V gene TRBV19 combines with J gene TRBJ1-2; TRBD1 is a possible D gene (6 bases). CDR1 LNHDA and CDR2 SQIVND come from the germline V gene (reference sequence). Deletions cut 11 bases from V and 4 bases from J, with 14 bases between. This CDR3 is 12 amino acids long. CDR3 residues: CAAVGGTYGYTF. For the CDR3, the DNA is TGTGCCGCTGTAGGGGGTACCTATGGCTACACCTTC.

The chain uses TRBV7-2 and TRBJ2-1, with 8 bases that match TRBD2. The CDR3 runs 15 residues. V dropped 1 base and J dropped 8; count of bases not matched to a gene: 7. The V gene's germline CDR1 is SGHTA and CDR2 FQGNSA. CDR3 sequence: CASSLVAGGFYEQFF. The CDR3 bases are TGTGCCAGCAGCTTAGTTGCGGGAGGATTCTATGAGCAGTTCTTC.

The chain is built from TRBV11-1 and TRBJ2-7, with no clear D. V lost 0 bases, J lost 3 bases, and 9 bases lay in between. The CDR3 consists of 14 residues. CDR1 SGHAT and CDR2 FQDESV come from the germline V gene (reference sequence). The DNA for the CDR3 is TGTGCCAGCAGCTTAGCTTCCGTCCTCTACGAGCAGTACTTC. Its translation is CASSLASVLYEQYF.

The chain combines TRBV2 with TRBJ2-5; 7 bases are a match to TRBD1. Trimming cost V 4 bases and J 5 bases; bases outside gene matches: 10. This CDR3 is 15 amino acids long. Germline V gives CDR1 SNHLY, CDR2 FYNNEI. CDR3 sequence: CASSGLTGIGETQYF. The CDR3, as DNA: TGTGCCAGCAGTGGTCTGACAGGGATCGGGGAGACCCAGTACTTC.

J is TRBJ1-1 and V is TRBV28, with D perhaps matching TRBD1 (5 bases). Germline CDR1 MDHEN, CDR2 SYDVKM. V was shortened by 3 bases and J by 5 bases, with 13 bases between the two germline ends. This CDR3 has 14 residues. In nucleotides, the CDR3 is TGTGCCAGCAGTTTCGCGGGGCTCGGTACTGAAGCTTTCTTT. Its protein is CASSFAGLGTEAFF.

In its sample, this clone was seen a few times. The chain uses TRBV5-1 and TRBJ1-2; D uncertain. The CDR3 contains 12 residues. Trimming pared 0 bases from V and 6 bases from J, leaving 6 bases between. Germline V gene sequence: CDR1 SGHRS, CDR2 YFSETQ. CDR3: CASSLDSDGYTF. The CDR3 DNA is TGCGCCAGCAGCTTGGACAGTGATGGCTACACCTTC.

The chain uses TRBV19 and TRBJ1-5; perhaps TRBD1 as D (5 bases). Germline V gene sequence: CDR1 LNHDA, CDR2 SQIVND (reference sequence). The CDR3 runs 16 residues. The V end lost 6 bases, the J end lost 1 base, and 16 bases lay between the germline ends. The CDR3 region is CASSPGGKASNQPQHF. Here the CDR3 DNA reads TGTGCCAGTAGCCCCGGGGGTAAGGCGAGCAATCAGCCCCAGCATTTT.

This clone was found once. The chain employs TRBV5-6 and TRBJ1-2, with TRBD1 matching 7 bases. The CDR3 is 14 residues long. From germline, CDR1 is SGHDT and CDR2 YYEEEE. Trimming cost V 0 bases and J 7 bases; bases outside gene matches: 6. This chain's CDR3 is CASSLGARGVGYTF. The CDR3 DNA is TGTGCCAGCAGCTTGGGTGCCAGGGGGGTTGGCTACACCTTC.

V is TRBV27 and J is TRBJ1-5; 8 bases are shared with TRBD1. The CDR3 spans 16 residues. V was pared by 0 bases and J by 7 bases, with 8 bases of the junction left unmatched. The germline CDR1 and CDR2 sequences are MNHEY and SMNVEV (reference sequence). The CDR3 loop reads CASSLSGRGRRQPQHF. The DNA of the CDR3 is TGTGCCAGCAGTTTATCGGGCAGGGGGCGCCGGCAGCCCCAGCATTTT.

There are a few counts of this clone. The rearrangement joins TRBV5-1 to TRBJ2-3, with D perhaps matching TRBD2 (6 bases). The V and J ends lost 9 bases and 6 bases respectively, with 20 bases between them. CDR1 and CDR2 from the germline V gene are SGHRS and YFSETQ. The length of the CDR3 is 14 residues. Written as DNA, the CDR3 is TGCGCCACGAGCCTAACGGGAGATATGGATACGCAGTATTTT. Protein product: CATSLTGDMDTQYF. The complete variable domain, with remaining parts taken from reference TRBV5-1 and TRBJ2-3, reads KAGVTQTPRYLIKTRGQQVTLSCSPISGHRSVSWYQQTPGQGLQFLFEYFSETQRNKGNFPGRFSGRQFSNSRSEMNVSTLELGDSALYLCATSLTGDMDTQYFGPGTRLTVL.

J is TRBJ1-6 and V is TRBV7-6; D is perhaps TRBD1 (6 bases). CDR1 is SGHVS and CDR2 is FNYEAQ in the germline V gene. The CDR3 is 14 amino acids. V was pared by 4 bases and J by 8 bases, with 12 bases between. The CDR3: CASSSDRIHSPLHF. CDR3 sequence (DNA): TGTGCCAGCAGCTCTGACAGGATCCATTCACCCCTCCACTTT.

V gene TRBV4-3 combines with J gene TRBJ1-1; 12 positions agree with TRBD1. The CDR3 has 17 residues. J gave up 11 bases and V 0 bases, and 13 bases lay outside the gene matches. Per germline, CDR1 LGHNA and CDR2 YSLEER. CDR3 sequence reads: CASSQDYGPGQGAFAFF. DNA for the CDR3: TGCGCCAGCAGCCAAGACTACGGACCGGGACAGGGGGCTTTTGCTTTCTTT.